This T cell receptor (beta chain) was identified in a study of blood T cell repertoires in COVID-19 (dated by TCRdb to about 2020). With regard to the full study: The collaborator samples originated in the United States, Italy and Spain and spanned the acute and convalescent phases of COVID-19. The prospective study material was composed of cDNA or gDNA derived from T cells, B-cell-depleted T cells, or PBMCs. Deeply sampled blood TCRbeta repertoires from subjects exposed to, actively infected with, or recovered from COVID-19 were included in the dataset. The repertoires were released in a freely available public database meant as a resource for research on the immune response to SARS-CoV-2. Samples came from the ongoing ImmuneRACE study (first 160 participants) plus 1,254 subjects from 6 global collaborators. The sample metadata nearly always contained a de-identified subject ID, COVID-19 status, age in years and sex. Where available, HLA class I and class II types were taken from metadata supplied by the sample provider and were not determined by assay-based typing.

As concerns this clone: Its antigen is currently not known. No base qualities exist here, and no much larger clone lies one base off it.

What the research found in general, with its limitations: How much clinical and demographic metadata was included differed by source and by participant, and the metadata was provided uncurated.

V ends up 4 bases short and J 1 base short, with an unmatched junction base count of 7. The germline V gene (reference sequence) provides CDR1 SGHNT and CDR2 YYREEE. From cysteine to phenylalanine, the CDR3 is 16 amino acids long. The only DNA kept is the CDR3, 48 bases in frame from the first base. Collaborating institutions collected whole blood in K2EDTA tubes following their own protocols. Collaborator samples were shipped for TCRbeta analysis as frozen whole blood, isolated PBMCs, or DNA extracted from either sample type. TCRbeta CDR3 regions were amplified from genomic DNA by means of the immunoSEQ Assay, a bias-controlled multiplex PCR. As for how the authors treated the data: Nucleated cell counts per sample were estimated from amplification of reference gene primers within the assay. To quantify the absolute abundance of each unique TCRbeta CDR3 rearrangement, sequence reads were collapsed and filtered. For each sample, productive Simpson clonality was calculated as the square root of Simpson's diversity index over productive rearrangements. TCRdb took over this immuneACCESS table, retaining in-frame rearrangements with V and J assigned. Such tables are incomplete; in checked studies, under half of the missing clones stem from an unresolved V gene, and the remainder is unexplained. Clone size and V and J calls were adopted from that table, with D and trimming inferred from the DNA. For this sample the table gives 72,000 or so clones, of which approximately 80% were detected only once. 16% of the sample is taken by the ten largest.

Sequencing was carried out using peripheral blood. The V and J segments used are TRBV5-4 and TRBJ2-7, with 11 bases matching TRBD2. The TCR was taken from a man aged 80 or over with active COVID-19. The CDR3 region: CASSTPTSGRSYEQYF. Read as DNA, the sequence is TGTGCCAGCAGCACACCCACTAGCGGGAGATCCTACGAGCAGTACTTC.